The rows below give T cell receptor beta chains drawn from one sample of a study of human T cells and chemical hapten exposure. TCRdb recomputed calls from the RACE reads with MiXCR, one row per CDR3 protein. The data hold 140,000 or so distinct CDR3 sequences, with around 11% observed a single time. The sequencing used whole blood, collected in connection with sensitization to the hapten diphenylcyclopropenone (DPC). The receptor set was obtained from a woman in her forties or fifties with alopecia areata. Some clones in this sample may be carry-over from other donors' samples. Both conserved end residues are part of each CDR3. Some rows have no size entry. The others give once, few or many, or a class for an expanded clone.

size,V,CDR3
.,TRBV6-6,CASSYFGANVLTF
few,TRBV20-1,CSATDRASGMVTSTDTQYF
few,TRBV6-6,CASSYDRAGSTDTQYF
few,TRBV30,CAWSVRQGRTGKFF
many,TRBV5-1,CASSSMGTTYYEQYF
.,TRBV29-1,CSVALVSGYEQYF
.,TRBV20-1,CSARDPGLRAGEQYF
many,TRBV7-9,CASSSQGGTYEQYF
few,TRBV2,CASSAGQGIAKNIQYF
many,TRBV7-6,CASSLLAVIAGGPGVDTQYF
few,TRBV7-2,CASSGPRGQYF
many,TRBV15,CATSRARGGVGNEEQFF
many,TRBV7-7,CAVTRGTTNTGELFF
few,TRBV7-3,CASRKAGTGYTDTQYF
.,TRBV5-1,CASSLGLAGASADTQYF
many,TRBV6-5,CASSLGVEQYF
.,TRBV11-2,CASSPAGILNTGELFF
.,TRBV11-1,CASSWDSIYEQYF
many,TRBV9,CASSVGESKNIQYF
.,TRBV20-1,CSAREESSVSYEQYF
few,TRBV7-2,CASSLAGQYFEEQYF
many,TRBV6-6,CAVALVGGETQYF
.,TRBV14,CASSQGGRRAPYEQYF
few,TRBV5-4,CASSSRAGTGNEQFF
.,TRBV19,CASSIDLTNTGELLF
many,TRBV29-1,CSVEVGSDEQYF
few,TRBV25-1,CASSEFRPSGEQYF
.,TRBV24-1,CATSDPRQGADTQYF
few,TRBV19,CASSTGLVSTDTQYF
many,TRBV20-1,CSARGRSYEQYF
many,TRBV5-5,CASRLAGVSTGELFF
.,TRBV12-5,CASGFEQVYEQYF
few,TRBV6-5,CASSYSIRDRGYEQYF
few,TRBV20-1,CSARTSGMHSYEQYF
many,TRBV7-6,CASSLGSGRTDTQYF
few,TRBV29-1,CSSSSGRGSYNEQFF
.,TRBV12-3/TRBV12-4,CASSFGSNRGIGELFF
few,TRBV6-5,CASSYSASGNADTQYF
.,TRBV12-3/TRBV12-4,CASSPSGGRPNTEAFF
few,TRBV4-2,CASSQDPWTEGETQYF
.,TRBV28,CASSLLGGVDGYTF
many,TRBV7-2,CASQAGTGNQPQHF
few,TRBV12-3/TRBV12-4,CASSLQDSYEQYF
few,TRBV18,CASSRPPTYEQYF
many,TRBV19,CASRGTGGNQPQHF
many,TRBV27,CASSVNPAYGYTF
few,TRBV5-1,CASSGRREGGQFF
.,TRBV7-2,CASSFEGQGRSKLFF
.,TRBV20-1,CSAQDLREQYF
.,TRBV27,CASSLSPLAAPGGDTQYF
.,TRBV27,CASSSDYRRSPLHF
.,TRBV10-3,CAISGGRNYEQYF
few,TRBV29-1,CSEIKGSGSTDTQYF
.,TRBV6-5,CASSYGDTPIHEQFF
.,TRBV5-1,CASSTGGGMMTEAFF
few,TRBV10-3,CAISGDGNTIYF
.,TRBV11-2,CASSPRGGRLSGANVLTF
few,TRBV12-3/TRBV12-4,CASSPGQGADTEAFF
.,TRBV20-1,CSARSSGRVLGTQYF